The 14 T cell receptor beta chains given below trace back to one sample, sequenced in a study of vaccination and CD4 T cells after COVID-19. Treatment: roughly 11-day PBMC culture with coronavirus spike peptide pools or control peptides (ViraFEST assay). Sequencing of cultured CD4+ T cell DNA used the Oncomine TCR Beta short-read assay. TCRdb re-called the PCR reads through MiXCR, storing one row per CDR3 protein. This sample has some 13,000 distinct CDR3 sequences, with around a third found just once. No antigen has been assigned to these receptors. The specimen sequenced was CD4+ T cells from blood, cultured in vitro. The receptors were sampled from a human donor who had recovered from COVID-19.

The CDR3 DNA follows: TGTGCCTGGAACGCGGATAGCTCCTACGAGCAGTACTTC. Its translation is CAWNADSSYEQYF. This chain links TRBV30 with TRBJ2-7; D unresolved. The germline V gene encodes CDR1 GTSNPN and CDR2 SVGIG (reference sequence). Trimming stripped 4 bases from V and 0 bases from J, with 10 bases between. This CDR3 comprises 13 residues.

The chain employs TRBV27 and TRBJ2-2; no clear D. The CDR3 has 15 amino acids. The germline V gene encodes CDR1 MNHEY and CDR2 SMNVEV (reference sequence). V shed 6 bases and J shed 5 bases, with 16 bases lying between them. CDR3 nucleotide sequence: TGTGCCAGCAGGTTGAAGCCCCGGAGTACCGGGGAGCTGTTTTTT. Translation gives CASRLKPRSTGELFF.

By frequency in the sample, this clonotype is hyperexpanded (1% or more). The chain is built from TRBV7-9 and TRBJ2-7; 8 nucleotides agree with TRBD1. Germline CDR1 is SEHNR and CDR2 is FQNEAQ (reference sequence). The CDR3 consists of 16 residues. The J segment lost 0 bases and the V segment lost 0 bases, leaving 4 bases of the junction unmatched. In DNA form, the CDR3 reads TGTGCCAGCAGCTTAGCAGGACAGGGTTTCTCCTACGAGCAGTACTTC. Translation gives CASSLAGQGFSYEQYF.

This rearrangement joins TRBV12-3 or TRBV12-4 to TRBJ1-2; D is uncertain. V was shortened by 4 bases and J by 5 bases, with 17 bases between the two germline ends. The CDR3 sequence is 15 residues long. The CDR3 loop is CASSSPGEDLYGYTF. CDR3 sequence (DNA): TGTGCCAGCAGTTCACCTGGGGAGGACCTATATGGCTACACCTTC.

The chain couples TRBV7-9 to TRBJ1-4; D is possibly TRBD1 (6 bases). Trimming removed 5 bases at V and 5 bases at J, with 27 bases between. CDR3 length: 19 residues. The germline V gene has CDR1 SEHNR and CDR2 FQNEAQ (reference sequence). CDR3 in amino acids: CASSPSRGGRRSSNEKLFF. The DNA for the CDR3 is TGTGCCAGCAGCCCTTCGCGAGGGGGGAGGCGGTCCTCGAATGAAAAACTGTTTTTT.

This chain uses TRBV28 with TRBJ2-2, with unresolved D. Trimming cost V 5 bases and J 6 bases, with 10 bases left between them. CDR1 and CDR2 from the germline V gene are MDHEN and SYDVKM. The CDR3 consists of 13 residues. CDR3 coding DNA: TGTGCCAGCAGTCTCAGGTTCCCCGGGGAGCTGTTTTTT. Encoded protein: CASSLRFPGELFF.

The chain has TRBV5-1 and TRBJ2-2, with D perhaps TRBD2 (7 bases). CDR1 is SGHRS, CDR2 YFSETQ, per germline. Trimming left V 4 bases short and J 3 bases short, with 13 bases between. CDR3 length: 15 amino acids. This CDR3 reads CASSRRGAHTGELFF. In DNA, the CDR3 is TGCGCCAGCAGCCGCCGGGGGGCGCACACCGGGGAGCTGTTTTTT. Looking up the rest from reference TRBV5-1 and TRBJ2-2 gives the full variable domain: KAGVTQTPRYLIKTRGQQVTLSCSPISGHRSVSWYQQTPGQGLQFLFEYFSETQRNKGNFPGRFSGRQFSNSRSEMNVSTLELGDSALYLCASSRRGAHTGELFFGEGSRLTVL.

This clonotype was picked up a small number of times. This sequence joins TRBV20-1 and TRBJ1-2; tentative D call: TRBD1 (6 bases). The CDR3 has 15 residues. Looked up from germline, CDR1 is DFQATT and CDR2 is SNEGSKA (reference sequence). Trimming left V 3 bases short and J 0 bases short, with 14 bases between. CDR3 amino acids: CSARSQGYSNYGYTF. In DNA, the CDR3 is TGCAGTGCTAGGTCTCAGGGGTATTCTAACTATGGCTACACCTTC.

This clonotype was recorded a few times. The J gene is TRBJ1-5, the V gene TRBV19, with TRBD1 as a possible D gene (5 bases). The CDR3 has 13 amino acids. The ends were cut back, 3 bases at V and 7 bases at J, with 10 bases in the middle. Germline assignment: CDR1 LNHDA and CDR2 SQIVND (reference sequence). CDR3 nucleotides: TGTGCCAGTAGTATCGAGGGGCGACAGCCCCAGCATTTT. It yields the protein CASSIEGRQPQHF.

This clonotype was observed a few times. The CDR3 protein is CSASVSPETQYF. Here the CDR3 DNA reads TGCAGTGCTAGTGTCAGCCCAGAGACCCAGTACTTC. The chain couples TRBV20-1 to TRBJ2-5, with D hard to call. CDR1 is DFQATT and CDR2 is SNEGSKA in the germline V gene (reference sequence). Trimming stripped 3 bases from V and 4 bases from J, with 9 bases between. This CDR3 has 12 amino acids.

This chain connects TRBV4-2 to TRBJ1-2, with D uncertain. The V and J ends lost 0 bases and 8 bases respectively, with 13 bases between them. Germline CDR1 reads LGHNA; CDR2 reads YNFKEQ. CDR3 size: 14 residues. The CDR3 loop reads CASSQEKRAEGYTF. DNA of the CDR3: TGTGCCAGCAGCCAAGAGAAGAGGGCTGAGGGCTACACCTTC.

The V call is TRBV7-9, the J call TRBJ2-7; tentative D call: TRBD2 (6 bases). The ends were cut back, 4 bases at V and 2 bases at J, with 18 bases in the middle. The CDR3 contains 16 residues. Germline CDR1 SEHNR, CDR2 FQNEAQ (reference sequence). CDR3 nucleotides: TGTGCCAGCAGCTCCCCGGGGGAGTCAATTCCCTACGAGCAGTACTTC. It is translated as CASSSPGESIPYEQYF.

In its sample, this clonotype was seen a few times. Germline and junction disagree at one end, which may indicate a read error. V is TRBV10-3 and J is TRBJ1-1; 10 bases map to TRBD1. The CDR3 has 13 amino acids. The germline V gene has CDR1 ENHRY and CDR2 SYGVKD. CDR3 loop: CAISDGTGVRPIF. The CDR3 coding sequence is TGTGCCATCAGTGACGGGACAGGGGTTCGTCCGATCTTT.

The CDR3 loop is CASSRQGARSPLHF. In nucleotides, the CDR3 is TGTGCCAGCAGCCGACAGGGGGCTAGATCACCCCTCCACTTT. This sequence joins TRBV2 and TRBJ1-6; TRBD1 agrees at 10 bases. V was pared by 6 bases and J by 10 bases, with 6 bases of the junction left unmatched. CDR3 length equals 14 residues. Germline CDR1 reads SNHLY; CDR2 reads FYNNEI.